Sequencing of this T cell receptor beta chain was carried out in a study of blood T cell repertoires in COVID-19. About the study: The samples span acute and convalescent COVID-19 from the United States, Italy and Spain. Sources were T cells, B-cell-depleted T cells, or PBMCs; the material itself was cDNA or gDNA.

Original methodology: Quantification of nucleated cells was approximated via reference gene primer amplification. Repertoires were generated with immunoSEQ multiplex PCR, while TCRdb's copy carries only in-frame clones and drops some. V, J and clone size are those of that table, while D and trimming were read from the DNA. The repertoire holds roughly 150,000 clones, with about 85% as singletons. The sequenced sample consisted of peripheral blood. This clonotype originated in a woman between 65 and 79 years old with acute or convalescent COVID-19.

This chain's CDR3 is CASSPRRGRDQPQHF. The CDR3 DNA follows: TGTGCCAGCAGCCCCCGAAGGGGGAGGGATCAGCCCCAGCATTTT. The J gene is TRBJ1-5, the V gene TRBV21-1. TRBV21-1 is recorded as a pseudogene. The CDR3 sequence is 15 residues long.